This TCR beta chain emerged from a study of CD8 T cells in ankylosing spondylitis. Quantitative barcoded 5'-RACE was used to prepare TCR beta libraries. MiXCR was run by TCRdb on the 5' RACE reads, yielding one entry per CDR3 protein. The sample lists about 540,000 distinct CDR3 sequences, about 13% occurring once. Study observations and caveats: CD8+ by phenotype, disease-linked clones were relatively rare in peripheral blood. Reportedly, matched ankylosing spondylitis synovial fluid was significantly enriched for disease-linked clones. Within ankylosing spondylitis blood, a TCR beta motif made up of under 10 highly homologous variants appeared to be characteristic. Some motif variants had been reported before (in reactive arthritis synovial fluid and blood).

Comment on this clonotype: Its antigen is currently unknown.

What was sequenced was blood, either unsorted or a sorted T cell fraction (not recorded which). This TCR derives from a male donor with ankylosing spondylitis.

The CDR3 spells CSARWMGTKNIQYF. For the CDR3, the DNA is TGCAGTGCTAGATGGATGGGGACCAAAAACATTCAGTACTTC. The chain recombines TRBV20-1 with TRBJ2-4; no reliable D call. V dropped 2 bases and J dropped 2 bases, with 10 bases sitting between them. From germline, CDR1 is DFQATT and CDR2 SNEGSKA (reference sequence). The CDR3 extends over 14 amino acids.